This TCR beta chain is drawn from a study of OX40 agonist ivuxolimab in advanced cancers. Study at large: Ivuxolimab was administered intravenously to patients at 0.01 to 10 mg/kg every 2 weeks. People in dose escalation had one of these cancers: hepatocellular carcinoma, melanoma, renal cell or head and neck cancer.

Profiled with immunoSEQ multiplex PCR; TCRdb holds only in-frame clones, not every one. Of 70,000 to 95,000 clones listed, roughly 91% are singletons. The V end was cut by 5 bases, the J end by 2 bases, with 10 bases between. Germline V gene lookup returns CDR1 MDHEN and CDR2 SYDVKM. CDR3 length: 13 amino acids. This clone was counted a single time. This receptor was identified in an adult with an advanced solid tumor such as melanoma, head and neck, liver or kidney cancer. The chain combines TRBV28 with TRBJ2-7; unclear D gene. The starting material was CD4+ or CD8+ T cells sorted from blood, obtained in a trial of the OX40 agonist ivuxolimab. CDR3 amino acids: CASSRSVTYEQYF. The DNA of the CDR3 is TGTGCCAGCAGTCGTAGTGTTACCTACGAGCAGTACTTC. Based on the CDR3 plus reference TRBV28 and TRBJ2-7, the full variable domain is DVKVTQSSRYLVKRTGEKVFLECVQDMDHENMFWYRQDPGLGLRLIYFSYDVKMKEKGDIPEGYSVSREKKERFSLILESASTNQTSMYLCASSRSVTYEQYFGPGTRLTVT.